Following are 14 T cell receptor beta chains from one sample sequenced in a study of shared clonotypes between healthy human individuals (dated by TCRdb to the early 2020s). For the CD8 naive samples, CD45RO-negative cells were positively selected for CCR7, yielding a CD45RA+CCR7+ population from which TemRA cells were excluded. The method was the immunoSEQ multiplex PCR assay. TCRdb stores this immuneACCESS table with in-frame sequences only. Part of the clones is absent; in the studies checked, under half of the shortfall reflects unresolved V genes, and no reason is known for the rest. The sample includes some 1,900,000 clones, with about 95% observed a single time. Of the sample, roughly 1% falls within the top ten clones. The sequenced material came from naive CD8+ T cells sorted from blood. What the cell subset or site label conveys for this sample: CD45RA+CCR7+. These TCRs come from a man between 18 and 35 years old in good health.

The rearrangement uses TRBV7-8 and TRBJ2-1; TRBD2 agrees at 10 bases. Germline V gene sequence: CDR1 SGHVS, CDR2 FQNEAQ. With 0 bases clipped from V and 2 bases from J, the junction kept 7 bases outside the gene matches. The CDR3 consists of 18 residues. As DNA, the CDR3 is TGTGCCAGCAGCTTAGCGCCCCTAGCGGGAGAAACCTACAATGAGCAGTTCTTC. Residues: CASSLAPLAGETYNEQFF.

On this clone: Other DNA sequences in this sample translate to the same CDR3. The gene calls are TRBV4-3 and TRBJ2-7; TRBD1 matches 9 bases. The CDR3 is 15 amino acids. Germline V gene data show CDR1 as LGHNA and CDR2 as YSLEER. The J segment lost 3 bases and the V segment lost 0 bases, leaving 3 bases of the junction unmatched. As DNA, the CDR3 is TGCGCCAGCAGCCAAGATAGGGGACAGGGCTACGAGCAGTACTTC. This encodes CASSQDRGQGYEQYF.

The V call is TRBV7-9, the J call TRBJ2-5, with D maybe TRBD1 (5 bases). CDR1 SEHNR and CDR2 FQNEAQ come from the germline V gene (reference sequence). This CDR3 is 14 amino acids long. V lost 3 bases and J 1 base, leaving 9 bases between the germline ends. The CDR3 nucleotides are TGTGCCAGCAGCTTGGGGCCGTTCCAAGAGACCCAGTACTTC. Translated, it gives CASSLGPFQETQYF.

Remarks on this clone: The identical CDR3 is also encoded by other nucleotide sequences in the sample. The V gene is TRBV28, the J gene TRBJ2-7; TRBD1 or TRBD2 may be the D gene (6 bases each). The V end was cut by 5 bases, the J end by 3 bases, with 11 bases between. CDR3 length: 13 residues. Per germline, CDR1 MDHEN and CDR2 SYDVKM. The CDR3 loop reads CASSPGGGYEQYF. The DNA for the CDR3 is TGTGCCAGCAGTCCAGGAGGGGGCTACGAGCAGTACTTC.

The chain recombines TRBV7-9 with TRBJ2-2; D unresolved. Germline V gene data show CDR1 as SEHNR and CDR2 as FQNEAQ (reference sequence). The CDR3 contains 12 residues. Trimming left V 3 bases short and J 3 bases short, with 2 bases between. The CDR3 nucleotides are TGTGCCAGCAGCTTTTACACCGGGGAGCTGTTTTTT. This gives the protein CASSFYTGELFF.

In regard to this clone: This same CDR3 is encoded by further DNA sequences in the sample. The V gene is TRBV11-2, the J gene TRBJ2-7; D could derive from TRBD1 or TRBD2 (5 bases each). The CDR3 extends over 14 amino acids. V was pared by 1 base and J by 3 bases, with 10 bases between. Germline CDR1 reads SGHAT; CDR2 reads FQNNGV. CDR3 protein: CASSLAGPSYEQYF. As DNA, the CDR3 is TGTGCCAGCAGCTTAGCGGGACCGAGCTACGAGCAGTACTTC.

This clone has more than one count but fewer than ten. The chain recombines TRBV6-5 with TRBJ1-1; the D is unclear. Germline CDR1 reads MNHEY; CDR2 reads SVGAGI. The V end lost 8 bases, the J end lost 8 bases, and 15 bases lay between the germline ends. The CDR3 runs to 12 residues. DNA of the CDR3: TGTGCCAGCGAGACAACAGTGGGAGAAGCTTTCTTT. Amino acids: CASETTVGEAFF.

The genes are TRBV30 and TRBJ1-5; TRBD1 agrees at 7 bases. This CDR3 region has 15 residues. V was pared by 1 base and J by 2 bases, with 5 bases of the junction left unmatched. CDR1 GTSNPN and CDR2 SVGIG come from the germline V gene (reference sequence). The DNA for the CDR3 is TGTGCCTGGAGTGGGGGACAGACGGGCAATCAGCCCCAGCATTTT. It encodes CAWSGGQTGNQPQHF.

The V call is TRBV7-9, the J call TRBJ1-3; D not resolved. The germline gives CDR1 SEHNR, CDR2 FQNEAQ (reference sequence). V was cut by 2 bases and J by 0 bases, with 11 bases left in between. This CDR3 has 16 residues. As DNA, the CDR3 is TGTGCCAGCAGCTTACGGGTCGGGCTCTCTGGAAACACCATATATTTT. Its translation is CASSLRVGLSGNTIYF.

The V and J genes are TRBV28 and TRBJ2-2; no reliable D call. This CDR3 contains 14 residues. V gave up 8 bases and J gave up 1 base, with 11 bases separating them. CDR1 MDHEN and CDR2 SYDVKM come from the germline V gene. This CDR3 is CASAGRMNTGELFF. CDR3 sequence (DNA): TGTGCCAGCGCCGGTAGAATGAACACCGGGGAGCTGTTTTTT.

The chain joins TRBV27 to TRBJ2-7; D unclear. Germline CDR1 and CDR2: MNHEY and SMNVEV (reference sequence). Trimming removed 3 bases at V and 0 bases at J, with 12 bases between. The CDR3 sequence is 15 residues long. CDR3 residues: CASSLETSSSYEQYF. The CDR3 DNA is TGTGCCAGCAGTTTGGAGACGTCGAGCTCCTACGAGCAGTACTTC.

J is TRBJ2-5 and V is TRBV4-1; TRBD1 matches at 7 bases. With V trimmed by 1 base and J by 5 bases, 16 bases remained unmatched. Germline V gene data show CDR1 as MGHRA and CDR2 as YSYEKL. The CDR3 is made up of 18 amino acids. The CDR3 nucleotides read TGCGCCAGCAGCCAAGGGCCCGGGACAGCCCTCTTGGGTGAGACCCAGTACTTC. As protein: CASSQGPGTALLGETQYF.

V and J are TRBV19 and TRBJ1-1, with D unclear. Germline V CDR1 and CDR2: LNHDA, SQIVND (reference sequence). V lost 3 bases and J 4 bases, leaving 9 bases between the germline ends. The CDR3 spans 13 residues. The CDR3 sequence is CASSIMGSTEAFF. The CDR3 nucleotides are TGTGCCAGTAGTATCATGGGGAGCACTGAAGCTTTCTTT.

The J gene is TRBJ2-7, the V gene TRBV4-1; TRBD1 might be the D (5 bases). This CDR3 contains 13 residues. The germline V gene encodes CDR1 MGHRA and CDR2 YSYEKL. Between the trimmed V and J ends, which lost 4 bases and 0 bases, there was a span of 7 bases. Here the CDR3 reads CASSLDNSYEQYF. CDR3 DNA sequence: TGCGCCAGCAGCCTGGACAACTCCTACGAGCAGTACTTC.